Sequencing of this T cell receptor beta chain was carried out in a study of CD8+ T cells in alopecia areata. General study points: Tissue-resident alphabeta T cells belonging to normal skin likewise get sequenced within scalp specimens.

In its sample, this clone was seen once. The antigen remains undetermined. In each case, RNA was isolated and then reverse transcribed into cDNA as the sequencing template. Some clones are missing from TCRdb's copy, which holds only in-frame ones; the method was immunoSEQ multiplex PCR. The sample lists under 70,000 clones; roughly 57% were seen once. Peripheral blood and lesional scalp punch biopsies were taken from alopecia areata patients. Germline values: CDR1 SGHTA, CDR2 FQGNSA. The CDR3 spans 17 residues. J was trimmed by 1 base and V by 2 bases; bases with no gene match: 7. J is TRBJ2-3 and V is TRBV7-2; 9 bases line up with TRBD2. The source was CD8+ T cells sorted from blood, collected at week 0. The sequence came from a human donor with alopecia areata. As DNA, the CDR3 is TGTGCCAGCAGCTTAAGCGGGAGGAGCGGGGGCACAGATACGCAGTATTTT. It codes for CASSLSGRSGGTDTQYF.